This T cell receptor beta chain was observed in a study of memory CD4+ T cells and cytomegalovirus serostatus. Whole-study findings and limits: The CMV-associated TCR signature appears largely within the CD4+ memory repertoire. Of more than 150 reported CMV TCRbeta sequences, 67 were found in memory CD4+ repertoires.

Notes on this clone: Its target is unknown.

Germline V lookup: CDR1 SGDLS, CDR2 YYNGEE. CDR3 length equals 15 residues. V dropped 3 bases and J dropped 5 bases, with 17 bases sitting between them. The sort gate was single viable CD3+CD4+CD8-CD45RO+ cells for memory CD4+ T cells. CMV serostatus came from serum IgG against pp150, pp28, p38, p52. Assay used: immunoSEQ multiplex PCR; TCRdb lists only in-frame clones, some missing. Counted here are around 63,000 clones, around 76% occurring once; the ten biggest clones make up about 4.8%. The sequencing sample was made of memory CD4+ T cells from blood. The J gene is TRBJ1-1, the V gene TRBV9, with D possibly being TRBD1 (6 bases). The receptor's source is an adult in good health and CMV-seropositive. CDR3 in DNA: TGTGCCAGCAGCGCCGCCCCGGGACAAAGGACTGAAGCTTTCTTT. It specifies CASSAAPGQRTEAFF.